What follows are 23 T cell receptor beta chains derived from one specimen sequenced in a study of radiation and T cells in renal cell carcinoma. Stated time point: blood 2 weeks post-SBRT. Noted treatment: 15 Gy SBRT to primary tumor, nephrectomy 4 weeks later. Sequenced by immunoSEQ multiplex PCR; TCRdb stores in-frame clones only, minus some. The sample has 65,000 to 80,000 clones, about 86% seen once. Specimen: blood, collected from a patient whose treatment included radiotherapy and nephrectomy. These receptors were collected from a woman aged 50 to 65 with renal cell carcinoma.

V and J are TRBV9 and TRBJ2-5; no clear D. CDR1 SGDLS and CDR2 YYNGEE come from the germline V gene. This CDR3 spans 15 amino acids. Trimming left V 0 bases short and J 3 bases short, with 12 bases between. The CDR3 loop is CASSVGGRLEETQYF. CDR3 nucleotide sequence: TGTGCCAGCAGCGTAGGAGGACGGTTAGAAGAGACCCAGTACTTC.

The chain uses TRBV27 and TRBJ2-7, with D unclear. Trimming shortened V by 2 bases and J by 5 bases, and 4 bases separated the two germline ends. CDR1 is MNHEY and CDR2 is SMNVEV in the germline V gene (reference sequence). The CDR3 runs to 11 residues. CDR3: CASSLRDEQYF. CDR3 sequence (DNA): TGTGCCAGCAGTTTAAGGGACGAGCAGTACTTC.

This rearrangement joins TRBV28 to TRBJ1-2, with D hard to call. Between the trimmed V and J ends, which lost 5 bases and 8 bases, there was a span of 15 bases. CDR1 and CDR2 (germline): MDHEN, SYDVKM. CDR3 size: 13 residues. DNA of the CDR3: TGTGCCAGCAGTCCGCGGCCGCCCGGGGGCTACACCTTC. Protein sequence: CASSPRPPGGYTF.

The gene calls are TRBV7-9 and TRBJ2-5, with a weak D call TRBD1 (6 bases). The V gene's germline CDR1 is SEHNR and CDR2 FQNEAQ (reference sequence). Trimming shortened V by 1 base and J by 1 base, and 10 bases separated the two germline ends. This CDR3 region has 15 residues. CDR3 DNA: TGTGCCAGCAGCTTAGTTGGGACATTCCAAGAGACCCAGTACTTC. Protein: CASSLVGTFQETQYF. Together with reference TRBV7-9 and TRBJ2-5, the CDR3 gives the full variable domain: DTGVSQNPRHKITKRGQNVTFRCDPISEHNRLYWYRQTLGQGPEFLTYFQNEAQLEKSRLLSDRFSAERPKGSFSTLEIQRTEQGDSAMYLCASSLVGTFQETQYFGPGTRLLVL.

The chain couples TRBV7-2 to TRBJ2-3, with D perhaps TRBD1 (6 bases). CDR3 length equals 15 residues. V shed 5 bases and J shed 0 bases, with 12 bases lying between them. Germline CDR1 reads SGHTA; CDR2 reads FQGNSA. CDR3 sequence reads: CASSGQPVSTDTQYF. CDR3 sequence (DNA): TGTGCCAGCAGCGGACAGCCGGTTAGCACAGATACGCAGTATTTT.

The chain is built from TRBV5-4 and TRBJ1-5; a possible D gene is TRBD1 (5 bases). The CDR3 totals 16 residues. V dropped 2 bases and J dropped 1 base, with 13 bases sitting between them. Germline V gene data show CDR1 as SGHNT and CDR2 as YYREEE (reference sequence). CDR3 region: CASSFEGAGSNQPQHF. CDR3 coding DNA: TGTGCCAGCAGCTTCGAAGGGGCGGGGAGCAATCAGCCCCAGCATTTT.

The chain employs TRBV27 and TRBJ2-6, with D hard to call. V was clipped by 6 bases and J by 0 bases, with 3 bases between them. The germline gives CDR1 MNHEY, CDR2 SMNVEV (reference sequence). This CDR3 is 13 amino acids long. The CDR3 region has the DNA TGTGCCAGCAGGAACTCTGGGGCCAACGTCCTGACTTTC. This codes for CASRNSGANVLTF.

The chain employs TRBV5-6 and TRBJ2-7; 11 bases map to TRBD2. The germline V gene has CDR1 SGHDT and CDR2 YYEEEE. The junction had 12 bases not matched to a gene; V was cut back by 4 bases and J by 0 bases. This CDR3 has 18 amino acids. The CDR3 DNA reads as TGTGCCAGCAGCCCGCCTCCGGGACTAGCGGAGAGCTCCTACGAGCAGTACTTC. Its protein is CASSPPPGLAESSYEQYF.

This chain links TRBV6-6 with TRBJ1-1, with a tentative D call TRBD1 (6 bases). V was trimmed by 6 bases and J by 0 bases, leaving 11 bases between them. CDR3 length equals 14 residues. Germline CDR1 reads MNHNY; CDR2 reads SVGAGI (reference sequence). This CDR3 reads CASRNRAMNTEAFF. CDR3 in DNA: TGTGCCAGCAGAAACAGGGCCATGAACACTGAAGCTTTCTTT.

The gene calls are TRBV5-4 and TRBJ1-1; D remains unclear. CDR3 length: 13 residues. The germline V and J ends were trimmed by 1 base and 4 bases, with 8 bases remaining between them. CDR1 is SGHNT, CDR2 YYREEE, per germline (reference sequence). CDR3 nucleotide sequence: TGTGCCAGCAGCTTGATGGATAGCACTGAAGCTTTCTTT. It translates to CASSLMDSTEAFF.

In regard to this clone: Other DNA sequences in the sample encode the same CDR3. The chain combines TRBV5-1 with TRBJ1-1; D is unclear. The V end lost 0 bases, the J end lost 1 base, and 4 bases lay between the germline ends. The length of the CDR3 is 13 residues. Germline V CDR1 and CDR2: SGHRS, YFSETQ. The CDR3 region has the DNA TGCGCCAGCAGCTTGGAGCAGAACACTGAAGCTTTCTTT. This encodes CASSLEQNTEAFF.

The chain employs TRBV18 and TRBJ2-2, with D uncertain. V shed 4 bases and J shed 3 bases, with 9 bases lying between them. This CDR3 contains 14 residues. Germline CDR1 reads KGHSH; CDR2 reads LQKENI. Here the CDR3 reads CASSQDIYTGELFF. The CDR3 DNA reads TGTGCCAGCTCACAAGACATTTACACCGGGGAGCTGTTTTTT. Using reference TRBV18 and TRBJ2-2 for the parts outside the CDR3, the full variable domain is NAGVMQNPRHLVRRRGQEARLRCSPMKGHSHVYWYRQLPEEGLKFMVYLQKENIIDESGMPKERFSAEFPKEGPSILRIQQVVRGDSAAYFCASSQDIYTGELFFGEGSRLTVL.

The chain joins TRBV10-1 to TRBJ1-1; the D is unclear. The CDR3 runs to 13 residues. V was shortened by 6 bases and J by 3 bases, with 11 bases between the two germline ends. Germline V gene data show CDR1 as WNHNN and CDR2 as SYGVQD (reference sequence). CDR3 loop: CASREEVDTEAFF. The CDR3 bases are TGCGCCAGCAGGGAAGAAGTGGACACTGAAGCTTTCTTT.

The genes are TRBV4-3 and TRBJ1-3, with TRBD1 matching over 8 bases. Germline V gene lookup returns CDR1 LGHNA and CDR2 YSLEER. This CDR3 comprises 17 residues. V dropped 4 bases and J dropped 2; count of bases not matched to a gene: 10. As DNA, the CDR3 is TGCGCCAGCAGCCCCAGCTCGCAGGGGGCAGCTGGAAACACCATATATTTT. Translation: CASSPSSQGAAGNTIYF.

The chain employs TRBV7-2 and TRBJ1-1, with 7 bases lining up with TRBD1. The CDR3 length is 16 residues. Germline loops: CDR1 SGHTA, CDR2 FQGNSA. Trimming cost V 1 base and J 1 base; bases outside gene matches: 6. The CDR3 sequence: CASSLVARGGNTEAFF. The CDR3 DNA reads TGTGCCAGCAGCTTAGTCGCCAGGGGGGGGAACACTGAAGCTTTCTTT.

This clone was picked up a small number of times. The chain recombines TRBV7-2 with TRBJ2-7, with TRBD1 as a possible D gene (5 bases). Trimming stripped 2 bases from V and 3 bases from J, with 8 bases between. Per the germline V gene, CDR1 is SGHTA and CDR2 is FQGNSA. This CDR3 contains 13 residues. The CDR3 DNA is TGTGCCAGCAGCTTACCAGACAGCTACGAGCAGTACTTC. Amino acids: CASSLPDSYEQYF.

The gene calls are TRBV6-5 and TRBJ2-5, with TRBD1 as a possible D gene (5 bases). This CDR3 region has 13 residues. The V gene lost 6 bases and the J gene lost 11 bases, with 19 bases spanning the gap. In germline, CDR1 is MNHEY, CDR2 SVGAGI. CDR3 coding DNA: TGTGCCAGCAGATCCCTAGGCAGGGCTGGTCAGTACTTC. Residues: CASRSLGRAGQYF.

The chain uses TRBV6-1 and TRBJ1-1; D gene unclear. Germline lookup yields CDR1 MNHNS and CDR2 SASEGT. The germline V and J ends were trimmed by 8 bases and 5 bases, with 18 bases remaining between them. The CDR3 extends over 14 amino acids. CDR3 in DNA: TGTGCCAGCGGTAGACATCAGGAAGGGACTGAAGCTTTCTTT. This translates into CASGRHQEGTEAFF.

The chain carries TRBV14 and TRBJ2-1; 7 nucleotides match TRBD2. This CDR3 has 18 residues. V shed 1 base and J 1 base; nucleotides not matched to a gene: 10. Germline CDR1 and CDR2: SGHDN and FVKESK. The CDR3 reads CASSQAFLREKSYNEQFF. The CDR3, as DNA: TGTGCCAGCAGCCAAGCATTCCTGCGGGAGAAGTCCTACAATGAGCAGTTCTTC.

The rearrangement links TRBV6-1 to TRBJ1-4; 10 nucleotides align to TRBD1. Germline V gene sequence: CDR1 MNHNS, CDR2 SASEGT. The length of the CDR3 is 14 residues. Losses at the gene ends were 7 bases for V and 8 bases for J; bases not matched to a gene: 7. CDR3 region: CASTDRGRGEKLFF. CDR3 in DNA: TGTGCCAGCACCGACAGGGGGCGGGGGGAAAAACTGTTTTTT.

The table lists this clone with a few counts. J is TRBJ1-5 and V is TRBV2; possible D gene TRBD1, 5 bases. Germline V gene lookup returns CDR1 SNHLY and CDR2 FYNNEI. Trimming removed 3 bases at V and 3 bases at J, with 12 bases between. This CDR3 is 15 amino acids long. CDR3 protein: CASSDAGPNNQPQHF. Here the CDR3 DNA reads TGTGCCAGCAGTGACGCAGGGCCCAACAATCAGCCCCAGCATTTT.

CDR3 in DNA: TGTGCCAGCAGCGGGGGGGAAGTAGAAAAACTGTTTTTT. The encoded protein is CASSGGEVEKLFF. This chain connects TRBV9 to TRBJ1-4, with D perhaps TRBD1 (5 bases). The CDR3 is 13 amino acids. Germline V CDR1 and CDR2: SGDLS, YYNGEE. V dropped 3 bases and J dropped 8 bases, with 11 bases sitting between them.

This chain uses TRBV7-2 with TRBJ2-5; D unclear. The germline CDR1 and CDR2 sequences are SGHTA and FQGNSA. V was shortened by 5 bases and J by 5 bases, with 12 bases between the two germline ends. The CDR3 covers 13 residues. In DNA form, the CDR3 reads TGTGCCAGCAGCCTAGGGTGGCTGGAGACCCAGTACTTC. Its translation: CASSLGWLETQYF.